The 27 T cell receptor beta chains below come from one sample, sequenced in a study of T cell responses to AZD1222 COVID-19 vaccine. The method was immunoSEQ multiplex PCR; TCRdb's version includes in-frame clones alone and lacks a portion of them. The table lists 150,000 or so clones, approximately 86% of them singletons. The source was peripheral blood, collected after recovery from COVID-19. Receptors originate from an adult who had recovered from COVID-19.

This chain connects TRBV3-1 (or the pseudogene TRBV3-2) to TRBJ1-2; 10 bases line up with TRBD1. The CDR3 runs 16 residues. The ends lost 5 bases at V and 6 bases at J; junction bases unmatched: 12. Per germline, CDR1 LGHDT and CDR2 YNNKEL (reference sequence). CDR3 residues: CASSASGTGVVNGYTF. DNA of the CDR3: TGTGCCAGCAGCGCATCCGGGACAGGGGTAGTTAATGGCTACACCTTC.

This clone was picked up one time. DNA of the CDR3: TGTGCCAGCAGCGCTGGACCCAGGGAGATCACTGAAGCTTTCTTT. It specifies CASSAGPREITEAFF. The chain couples TRBV9 to TRBJ1-1, with TRBD1 as a possible D gene (5 bases). The ends were cut back, 3 bases at V and 4 bases at J, with 16 bases in the middle. Germline loops: CDR1 SGDLS, CDR2 YYNGEE. This CDR3 has 15 amino acids.

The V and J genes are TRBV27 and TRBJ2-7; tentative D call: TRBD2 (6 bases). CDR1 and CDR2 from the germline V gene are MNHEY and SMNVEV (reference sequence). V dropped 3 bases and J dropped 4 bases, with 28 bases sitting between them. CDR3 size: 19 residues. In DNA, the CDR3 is TGTGCCAGCAGTTTCAAAAGTGGACCCCCGGGTGGGCGGGGTTACGAGCAGTACTTC. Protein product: CASSFKSGPPGGRGYEQYF.

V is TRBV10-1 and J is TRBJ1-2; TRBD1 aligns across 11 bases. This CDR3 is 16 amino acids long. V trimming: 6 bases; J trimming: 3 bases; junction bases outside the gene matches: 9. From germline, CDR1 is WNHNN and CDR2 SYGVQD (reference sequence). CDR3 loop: CASRVDRGPVDYGYTF. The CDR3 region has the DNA TGCGCCAGCAGGGTGGACAGGGGGCCTGTGGACTATGGCTACACCTTC.

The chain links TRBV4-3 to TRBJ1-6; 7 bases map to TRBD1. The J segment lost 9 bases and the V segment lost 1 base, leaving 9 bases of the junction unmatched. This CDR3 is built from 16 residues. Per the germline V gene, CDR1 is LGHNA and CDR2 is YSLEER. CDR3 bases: TGCGCCAGCAGCCAAGGACTGACAGGGCTAACTTCACCCCTCCACTTT. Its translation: CASSQGLTGLTSPLHF.

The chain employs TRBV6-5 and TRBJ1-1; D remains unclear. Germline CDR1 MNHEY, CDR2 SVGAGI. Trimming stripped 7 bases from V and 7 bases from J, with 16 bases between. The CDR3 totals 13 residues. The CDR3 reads CASKSGYESEAFF. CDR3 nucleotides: TGTGCCAGCAAATCTGGGTATGAGAGTGAAGCTTTCTTT.

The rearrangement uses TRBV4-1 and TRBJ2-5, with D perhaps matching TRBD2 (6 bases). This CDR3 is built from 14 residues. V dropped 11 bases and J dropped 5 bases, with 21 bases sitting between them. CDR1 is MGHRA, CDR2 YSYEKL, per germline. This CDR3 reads CAGWLFGGFETQYF. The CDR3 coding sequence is TGCGCCGGGTGGTTGTTTGGGGGGTTTGAGACCCAGTACTTC.

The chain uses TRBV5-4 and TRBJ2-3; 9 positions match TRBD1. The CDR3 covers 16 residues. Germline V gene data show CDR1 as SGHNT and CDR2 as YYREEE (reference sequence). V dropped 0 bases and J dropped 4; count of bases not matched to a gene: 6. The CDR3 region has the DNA TGTGCCAGCAGCTTGGCCACAGGGGGCATTGCAGATACGCAGTATTTT. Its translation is CASSLATGGIADTQYF. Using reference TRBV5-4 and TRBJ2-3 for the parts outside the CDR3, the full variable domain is ETGVTQSPTHLIKTRGQQVTLRCSSQSGHNTVSWYQQALGQGPQFIFQYYREEENGRGNFPPRFSGLQFPNYSSELNVNALELDDSALYLCASSLATGGIADTQYFGPGTRLTVL.

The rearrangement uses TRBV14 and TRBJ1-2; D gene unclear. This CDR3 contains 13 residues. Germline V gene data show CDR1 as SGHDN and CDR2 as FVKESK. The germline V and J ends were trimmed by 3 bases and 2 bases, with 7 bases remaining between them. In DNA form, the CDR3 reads TGTGCCAGCAGCCATGACATCAACTATGGCTACACCTTC. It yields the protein CASSHDINYGYTF.

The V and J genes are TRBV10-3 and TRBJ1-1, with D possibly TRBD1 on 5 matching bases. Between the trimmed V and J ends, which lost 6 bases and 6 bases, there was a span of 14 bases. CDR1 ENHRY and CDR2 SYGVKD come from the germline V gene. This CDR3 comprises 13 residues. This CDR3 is CAIRPGGEAEAFF. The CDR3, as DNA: TGTGCCATCAGACCCGGGGGGGAGGCTGAAGCTTTCTTT.

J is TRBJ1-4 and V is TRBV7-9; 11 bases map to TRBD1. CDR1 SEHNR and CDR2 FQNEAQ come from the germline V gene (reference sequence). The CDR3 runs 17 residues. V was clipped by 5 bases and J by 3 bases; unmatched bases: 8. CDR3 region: CASSPDRGQLANEKLFF. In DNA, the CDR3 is TGTGCCAGCAGCCCGGACAGGGGGCAGTTGGCTAATGAAAAACTGTTTTTT.

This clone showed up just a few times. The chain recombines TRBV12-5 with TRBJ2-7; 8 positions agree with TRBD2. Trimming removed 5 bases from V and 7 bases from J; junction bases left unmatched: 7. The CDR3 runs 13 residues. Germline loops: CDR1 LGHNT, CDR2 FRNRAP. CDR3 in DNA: TGTGCTAGTGGTCGGGGACTAGTATGGGAGCAGTACTTC. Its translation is CASGRGLVWEQYF.

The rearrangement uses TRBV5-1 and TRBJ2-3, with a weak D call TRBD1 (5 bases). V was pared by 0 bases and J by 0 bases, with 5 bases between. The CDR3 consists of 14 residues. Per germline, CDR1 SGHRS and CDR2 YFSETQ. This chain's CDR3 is CASSLEGSTDTQYF. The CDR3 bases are TGCGCCAGCAGCTTGGAGGGGAGCACAGATACGCAGTATTTT.

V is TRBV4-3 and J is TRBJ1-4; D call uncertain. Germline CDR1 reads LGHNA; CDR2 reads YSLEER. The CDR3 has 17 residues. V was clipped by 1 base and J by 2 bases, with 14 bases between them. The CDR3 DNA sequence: TGCGCCAGCAGCCAAGGAGGGTCCAATGTGACTAATGAAAAACTGTTTTTT. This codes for CASSQGGSNVTNEKLFF.

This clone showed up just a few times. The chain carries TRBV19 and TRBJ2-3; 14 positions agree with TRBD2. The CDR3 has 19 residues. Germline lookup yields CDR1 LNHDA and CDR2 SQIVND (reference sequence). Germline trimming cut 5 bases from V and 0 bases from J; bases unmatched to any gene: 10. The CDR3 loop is CASSPPGTSGSPSTDTQYF. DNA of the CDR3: TGTGCCAGTAGTCCACCCGGGACTAGCGGGAGCCCTAGCACAGATACGCAGTATTTT.

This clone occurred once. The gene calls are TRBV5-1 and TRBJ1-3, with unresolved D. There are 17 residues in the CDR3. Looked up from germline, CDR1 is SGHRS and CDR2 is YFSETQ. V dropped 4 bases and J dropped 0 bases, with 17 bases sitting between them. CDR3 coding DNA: TGCGCCAGCAGCCCAGAAGTGGGATCTTACTCTGGAAACACCATATATTTT. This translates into CASSPEVGSYSGNTIYF.

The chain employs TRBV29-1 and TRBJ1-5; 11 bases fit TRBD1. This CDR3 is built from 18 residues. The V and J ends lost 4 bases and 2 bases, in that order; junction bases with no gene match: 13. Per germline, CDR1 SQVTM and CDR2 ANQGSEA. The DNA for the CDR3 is TGCAGCGTTGCCGAAGGACAGGGGGCAGGCCGGGGCAATCAGCCCCAGCATTTT. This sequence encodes CSVAEGQGAGRGNQPQHF.

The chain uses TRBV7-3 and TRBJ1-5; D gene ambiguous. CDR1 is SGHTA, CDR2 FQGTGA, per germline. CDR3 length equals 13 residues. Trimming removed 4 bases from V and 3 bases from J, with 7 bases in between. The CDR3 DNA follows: TGTGCCAGCAGCTCTGGGGTCAATCAGCCCCAGCATTTT. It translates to CASSSGVNQPQHF.

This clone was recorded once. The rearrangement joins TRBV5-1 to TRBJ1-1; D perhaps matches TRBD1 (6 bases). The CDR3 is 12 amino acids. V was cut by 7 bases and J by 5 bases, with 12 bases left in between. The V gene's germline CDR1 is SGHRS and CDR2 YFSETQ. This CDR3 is CASHRDGTEAFF. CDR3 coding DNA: TGCGCCAGCCACAGGGATGGGACTGAAGCTTTCTTT.

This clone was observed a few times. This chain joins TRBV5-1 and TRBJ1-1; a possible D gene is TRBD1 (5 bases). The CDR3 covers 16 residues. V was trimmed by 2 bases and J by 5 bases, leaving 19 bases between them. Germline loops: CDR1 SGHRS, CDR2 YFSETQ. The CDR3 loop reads CASSFGGSGLLTEAFF. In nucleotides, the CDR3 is TGCGCCAGCAGCTTTGGGGGTTCGGGCCTTTTAACTGAAGCTTTCTTT.

CDR3 protein: CASRLAASYEQYF. CDR3 bases: TGTGCCAGCAGACTAGCGGCTTCTTACGAGCAGTACTTC. The chain uses TRBV28 and TRBJ2-7; TRBD2 agrees at 8 bases. CDR3 length: 13 amino acids. The V gene end was trimmed by 6 bases and the J gene end by 4 bases; junction bases not matched to a gene: 5. The germline gives CDR1 MDHEN, CDR2 SYDVKM.

The CDR3 here is CASTRAKRNTEAFF. The CDR3, as DNA: TGTGCCAGCACGCGGGCCAAACGGAACACTGAAGCTTTCTTT. This chain joins TRBV2 and TRBJ1-1; D uncertain. Per germline, CDR1 SNHLY and CDR2 FYNNEI. This CDR3 has 14 amino acids. V was cut by 7 bases and J by 1 base, with 13 bases left in between.

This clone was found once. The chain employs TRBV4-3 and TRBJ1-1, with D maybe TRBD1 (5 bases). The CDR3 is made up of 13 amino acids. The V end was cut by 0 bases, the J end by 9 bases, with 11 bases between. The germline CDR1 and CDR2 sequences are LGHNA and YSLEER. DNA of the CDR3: TGCGCCAGCAGCCAAGATCGAGGGGATAAAGCTTTCTTT. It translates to CASSQDRGDKAFF.

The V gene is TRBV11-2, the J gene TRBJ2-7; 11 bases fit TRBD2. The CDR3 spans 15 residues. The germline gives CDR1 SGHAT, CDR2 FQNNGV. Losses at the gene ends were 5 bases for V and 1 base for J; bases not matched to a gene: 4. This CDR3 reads CASSVGTSGSYEQYF. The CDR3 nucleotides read TGTGCCAGCAGCGTAGGGACTAGCGGTTCCTACGAGCAGTACTTC.

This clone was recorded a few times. CDR3 nucleotide sequence: TGTGCCAGCAGCGGGCCTAACCGGGGAGTGGATGAGCAGTTCTTC. Translation gives CASSGPNRGVDEQFF. The chain joins TRBV9 to TRBJ2-1, with TRBD2 as a possible D gene (5 bases). Germline loops: CDR1 SGDLS, CDR2 YYNGEE. V lost 3 bases and J 8 bases, leaving 18 bases between the germline ends. The CDR3 spans 15 residues.

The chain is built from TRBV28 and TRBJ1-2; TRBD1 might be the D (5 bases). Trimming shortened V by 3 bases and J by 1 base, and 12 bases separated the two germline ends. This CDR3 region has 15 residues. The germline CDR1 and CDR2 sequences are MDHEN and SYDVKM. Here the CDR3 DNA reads TGTGCCAGCAGTTTTGGGGGAGAGGGTAACTATGGCTACACCTTC. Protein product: CASSFGGEGNYGYTF.

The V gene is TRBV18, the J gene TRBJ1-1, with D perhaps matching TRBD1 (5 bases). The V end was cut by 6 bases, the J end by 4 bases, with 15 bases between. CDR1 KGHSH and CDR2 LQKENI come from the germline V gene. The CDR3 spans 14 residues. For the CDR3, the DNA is TGTGCCAGCTCGTCTCCGGGACTAAGCACTGAAGCTTTCTTT. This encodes CASSSPGLSTEAFF.